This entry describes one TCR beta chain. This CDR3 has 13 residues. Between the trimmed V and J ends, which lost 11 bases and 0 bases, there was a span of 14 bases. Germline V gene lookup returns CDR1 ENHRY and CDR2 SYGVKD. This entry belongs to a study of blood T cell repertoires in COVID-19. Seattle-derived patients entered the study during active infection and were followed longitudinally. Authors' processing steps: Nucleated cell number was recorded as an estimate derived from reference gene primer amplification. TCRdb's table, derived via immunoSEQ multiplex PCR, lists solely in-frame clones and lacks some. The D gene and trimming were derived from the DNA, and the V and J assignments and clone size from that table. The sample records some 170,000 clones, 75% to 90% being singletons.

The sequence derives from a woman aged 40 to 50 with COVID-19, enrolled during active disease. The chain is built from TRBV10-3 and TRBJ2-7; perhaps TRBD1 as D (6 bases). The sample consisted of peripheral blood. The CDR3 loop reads CASGRGISYEQYF. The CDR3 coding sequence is TGTGCCTCAGGAAGGGGGATCTCCTACGAGCAGTACTTC.